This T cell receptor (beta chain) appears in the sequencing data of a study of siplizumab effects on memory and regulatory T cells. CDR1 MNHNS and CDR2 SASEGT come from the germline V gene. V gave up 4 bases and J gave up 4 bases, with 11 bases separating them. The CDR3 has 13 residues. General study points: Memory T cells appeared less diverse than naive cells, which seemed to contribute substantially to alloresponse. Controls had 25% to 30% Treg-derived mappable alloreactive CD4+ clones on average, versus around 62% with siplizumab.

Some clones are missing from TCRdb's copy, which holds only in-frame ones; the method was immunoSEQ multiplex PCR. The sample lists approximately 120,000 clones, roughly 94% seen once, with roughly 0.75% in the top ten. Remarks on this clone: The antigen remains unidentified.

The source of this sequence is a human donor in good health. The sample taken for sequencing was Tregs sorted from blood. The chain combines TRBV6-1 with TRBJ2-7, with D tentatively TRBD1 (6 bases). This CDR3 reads CASSVTQGYEQYF. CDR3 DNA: TGTGCCAGCAGTGTGACCCAGGGGTACGAGCAGTACTTC.